This entry concerns a single T cell receptor (beta chain). Profiling relied on immunoSEQ multiplex PCR, and the TCRdb table lists in-frame clones only, not all of them. The sample consists of 300,000 to 400,000 clones, roughly nine tenths of them appearing once. The data originate from a study of blood T cell repertoires in COVID-19. Individuals drawn from 20 to 30 US areas were about 18 to 95 years old. The CDR3 loop spans 18 amino acids. V was trimmed by 0 bases and J by 0 bases, leaving 16 bases between them. Per germline, CDR1 SGHVS and CDR2 FQNEAQ. This sequence joins TRBV7-8 and TRBJ2-3; a weak D match, TRBD1 (5 bases). The material sequenced was PBMCs or T cells enriched from blood (not recorded which). The clonotype originates from a man aged 18-30 years who had recovered from COVID-19. The chain's CDR3 is CASSLAPRQPDSTDTQYF. Here the CDR3 DNA reads TGTGCCAGCAGCTTAGCGCCCCGACAGCCCGATAGCACAGATACGCAGTATTTT.